The 7 T cell receptor beta chains reported below all come from one sample, sequenced in a study of persistence of HIV-infected CD4 T cells. Their antigen targets remain unknown. The immunoSEQ assay was version 4, run in survey mode. Sequencing was performed with immunoSEQ multiplex PCR; in TCRdb, only in-frame clones are kept and a portion is missing. The profile covers 23,000 or so clones, with approximately 74% appearing a single time and around 2% taken by the ten largest. The stimulus was an HIV-1 Gag 15-mer peptide pool, 0.9 to 1 ug/peptide/mL. Sorting of responding CD4+ T cells relied on upregulated CD40 ligand together with CD69. The sequences come from CD4+ T cells sorted from PBMCs after approximately 19-hour stimulation, collected from a patient who received antiretroviral therapy. The receptors stem from an adult man with HIV who was CMV-seropositive.

This clone was picked up a small number of times. The chain joins TRBV29-1 to TRBJ2-6; no clear D. CDR1 and CDR2 (germline): SQVTM, ANQGSEA. The V gene lost 4 bases and the J gene lost 0 bases, with 7 bases spanning the gap. The CDR3 has 14 residues. The CDR3 here is CSVVSHSGANVLTF. As DNA, the CDR3 is TGCAGCGTTGTCTCCCACTCTGGGGCCAACGTCCTGACTTTC.

This clone came up once. The chain recombines TRBV7-9 with TRBJ2-3; 15 bases agree with TRBD2. The CDR3 consists of 18 residues. Per germline, CDR1 SEHNR and CDR2 FQNEAQ (reference sequence). The trim removed 4 bases at V and 3 bases at J, leaving 8 bases unmatched. CDR3 sequence (DNA): TGTGCCAGCAGCTCCCGGACTAGCGGGGGGGCAGTGACAGATACGCAGTATTTT. Its translation is CASSSRTSGGAVTDTQYF.

The chain has TRBV5-1 and TRBJ2-3; D gene ambiguous. From germline, CDR1 is SGHRS and CDR2 YFSETQ. V was clipped by 2 bases and J by 0 bases, with 10 bases between them. This CDR3 has 15 residues. CDR3 nucleotide sequence: TGCGCCAGCAGCTTAAACGGTGACAGCACAGATACGCAGTATTTT. Its translation: CASSLNGDSTDTQYF.

The chain couples TRBV19 to TRBJ2-7; 8 nucleotides match TRBD1. CDR3 size: 15 residues. CDR1 LNHDA and CDR2 SQIVND come from the germline V gene (reference sequence). With 6 bases clipped from V and 0 bases from J, the junction kept 7 bases outside the gene matches. Written as DNA, the CDR3 is TGTGCCAGTAGAAGGACAGGGAATCCCTCCTACGAGCAGTACTTC. This codes for CASRRTGNPSYEQYF.

This clone came up a few times. The J gene is TRBJ1-1, the V gene TRBV4-1; 10 nucleotides agree with TRBD1. The CDR3 has 14 amino acids. Germline CDR1 and CDR2: MGHRA and YSYEKL. The V and J ends lost 6 bases and 8 bases, in that order; junction bases with no gene match: 9. This CDR3 is CASRSMDRGIEAFF. The DNA for the CDR3 is TGCGCCAGCAGGTCGATGGACAGGGGGATCGAAGCTTTCTTT.

The rearrangement joins TRBV6-5 to TRBJ2-2; D remains ambiguous. V lost 6 bases and J lost 0, with 8 bases in between. Germline V lookup: CDR1 MNHEY, CDR2 SVGAGI. This CDR3 has 14 amino acids. The CDR3 sequence: CASRNQPNTGELFF. The CDR3 region has the DNA TGTGCCAGCAGGAACCAACCGAACACCGGGGAGCTGTTTTTT.

The chain links TRBV7-3 to TRBJ1-2; a possible D gene is TRBD1 (6 bases). CDR1 and CDR2 (germline): SGHTA, FQGTGA. The CDR3 spans 16 residues. Between the trimmed V and J ends, which lost 5 bases and 5 bases, there was a span of 21 bases. CDR3 amino acids: CASSPSRDTIEYGYTF. The CDR3 bases are TGTGCCAGCAGCCCAAGCCGGGACACAATAGAATATGGCTACACCTTC.